This T cell receptor beta chain was sequenced for a study of cytomegalovirus exposure and HLA in healthy donors. Study conclusions and caveats: It was reported in a later analysis that an Asian-associated ancestry cluster showed fewer N-insertions than the approximately 670-donor mean. Many donors shared some public TCRs, even though most TCR sequences were rare.

Primers: 60 Vbeta forward and 13 Jbeta reverse. Some clones are missing from TCRdb's copy, which holds only in-frame ones; the method was immunoSEQ multiplex PCR. The table has 150,000 to 200,000 clones, around nine tenths seen once. There were likely unrecorded immune exposures, though donors were nominally healthy when sampled. For this clone: Its matching antigen is unknown.

There are 14 residues in the CDR3. Trimming cost V 3 bases and J 6 bases; bases outside gene matches: 7. Germline-derived CDR1 and CDR2 are SGDLS and YYNGEE. The V and J genes are TRBV9 and TRBJ1-2, with 8 bases lining up with TRBD1. The origin of this receptor is a woman aged 18 to 35 in good health and CMV-seronegative. Input material: PBMCs. The CDR3 sequence is CASSADWTGNGYTF. CDR3 in DNA: TGTGCCAGCAGCGCGGACTGGACAGGGAATGGCTACACCTTC.